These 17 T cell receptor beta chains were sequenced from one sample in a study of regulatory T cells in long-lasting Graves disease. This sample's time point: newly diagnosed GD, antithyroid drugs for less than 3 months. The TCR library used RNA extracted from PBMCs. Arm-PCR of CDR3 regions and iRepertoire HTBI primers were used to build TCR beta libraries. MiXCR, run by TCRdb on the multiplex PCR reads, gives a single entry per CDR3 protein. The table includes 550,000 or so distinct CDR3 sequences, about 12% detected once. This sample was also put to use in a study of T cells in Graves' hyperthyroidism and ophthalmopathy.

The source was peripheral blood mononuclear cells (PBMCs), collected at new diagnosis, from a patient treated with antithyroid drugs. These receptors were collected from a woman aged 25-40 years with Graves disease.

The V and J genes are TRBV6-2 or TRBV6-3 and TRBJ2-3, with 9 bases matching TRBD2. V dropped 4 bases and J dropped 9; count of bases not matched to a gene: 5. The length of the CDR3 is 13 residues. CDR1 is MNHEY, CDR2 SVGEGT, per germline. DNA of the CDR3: TGTGCCAGCAGTTTGGGGACTAGCAGGACGCAGTATTTT. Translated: CASSLGTSRTQYF.

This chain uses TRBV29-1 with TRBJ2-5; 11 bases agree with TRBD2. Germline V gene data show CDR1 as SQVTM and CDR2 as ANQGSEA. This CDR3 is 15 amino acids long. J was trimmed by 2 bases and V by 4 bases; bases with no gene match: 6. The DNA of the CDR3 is TGCAGCGTTGTACCGGGACTAGCGGTACAAGAGACCCAGTACTTC. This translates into CSVVPGLAVQETQYF.

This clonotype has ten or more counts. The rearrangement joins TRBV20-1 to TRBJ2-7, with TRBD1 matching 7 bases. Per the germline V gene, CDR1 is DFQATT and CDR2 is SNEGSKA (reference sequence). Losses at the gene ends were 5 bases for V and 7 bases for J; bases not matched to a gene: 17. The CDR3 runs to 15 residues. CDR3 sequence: CSASPRTGLRREQYF. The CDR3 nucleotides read TGCAGTGCTTCCCCCAGGACAGGTTTGAGAAGGGAGCAGTACTTC.

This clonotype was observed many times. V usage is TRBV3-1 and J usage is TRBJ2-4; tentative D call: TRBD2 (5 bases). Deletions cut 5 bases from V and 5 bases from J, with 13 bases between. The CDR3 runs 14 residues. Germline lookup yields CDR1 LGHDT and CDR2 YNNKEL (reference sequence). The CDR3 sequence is CASSARGAQNIQYF. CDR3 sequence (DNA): TGTGCCAGCAGCGCACGGGGTGCCCAAAACATTCAGTACTTC.

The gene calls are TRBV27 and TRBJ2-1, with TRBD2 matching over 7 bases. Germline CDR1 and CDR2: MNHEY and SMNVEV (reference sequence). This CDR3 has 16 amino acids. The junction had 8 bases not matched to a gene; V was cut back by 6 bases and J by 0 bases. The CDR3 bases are TGTGCCAGCAGCCACAAAGGACTAGTCTCCTACAATGAGCAGTTCTTC. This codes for CASSHKGLVSYNEQFF.

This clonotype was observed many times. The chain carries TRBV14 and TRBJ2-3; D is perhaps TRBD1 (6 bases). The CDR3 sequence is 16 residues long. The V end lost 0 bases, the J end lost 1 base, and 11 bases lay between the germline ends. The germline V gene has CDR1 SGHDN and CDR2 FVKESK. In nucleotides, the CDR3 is TGTGCCAGCAGCCAAGAAGTAAACAGGGGCACAGATACGCAGTATTTT. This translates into CASSQEVNRGTDTQYF.

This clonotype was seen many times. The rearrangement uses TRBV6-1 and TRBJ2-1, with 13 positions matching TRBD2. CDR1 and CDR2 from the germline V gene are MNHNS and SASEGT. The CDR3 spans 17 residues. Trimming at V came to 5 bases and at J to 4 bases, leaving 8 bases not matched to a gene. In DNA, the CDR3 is TGTGCCAGCAGTCTAAACGGACTAGCGGGAGAGTACAATGAGCAGTTCTTC. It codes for CASSLNGLAGEYNEQFF.

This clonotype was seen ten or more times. CDR3 amino acids: CSGGWGQGNTEAFF. The CDR3 coding sequence is TGCAGTGGGGGGTGGGGACAAGGGAACACTGAAGCTTTCTTT. The gene calls are TRBV20-1 and TRBJ1-1, with a weak D call TRBD1 (6 bases). Per the germline V gene, CDR1 is DFQATT and CDR2 is SNEGSKA (reference sequence). This CDR3 has 14 amino acids. Trimming shortened V by 7 bases and J by 1 base, and 16 bases separated the two germline ends.

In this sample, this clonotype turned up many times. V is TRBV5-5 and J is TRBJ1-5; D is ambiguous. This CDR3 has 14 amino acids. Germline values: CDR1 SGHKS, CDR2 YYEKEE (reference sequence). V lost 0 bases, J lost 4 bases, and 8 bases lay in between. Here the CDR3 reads CASSLVPENQPQHF. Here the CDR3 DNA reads TGTGCCAGCAGCTTGGTGCCCGAGAATCAGCCCCAGCATTTT.

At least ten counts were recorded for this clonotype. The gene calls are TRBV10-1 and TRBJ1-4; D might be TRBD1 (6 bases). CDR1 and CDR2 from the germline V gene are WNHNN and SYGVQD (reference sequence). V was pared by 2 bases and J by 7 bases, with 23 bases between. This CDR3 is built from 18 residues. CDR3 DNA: TGCGCCAGCAGTGAGCCTTTTATCTCGGGACACCCCAGTGAAAAACTGTTTTTT. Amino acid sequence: CASSEPFISGHPSEKLFF.

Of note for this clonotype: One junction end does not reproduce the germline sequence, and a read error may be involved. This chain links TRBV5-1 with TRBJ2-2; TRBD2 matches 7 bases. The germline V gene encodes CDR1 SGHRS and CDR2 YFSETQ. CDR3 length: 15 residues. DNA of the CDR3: TGTGCCAGCAGCTTAGGGACTACCCCCACCGGGGAGCTGTTTTTT. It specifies CASSLGTTPTGELFF.

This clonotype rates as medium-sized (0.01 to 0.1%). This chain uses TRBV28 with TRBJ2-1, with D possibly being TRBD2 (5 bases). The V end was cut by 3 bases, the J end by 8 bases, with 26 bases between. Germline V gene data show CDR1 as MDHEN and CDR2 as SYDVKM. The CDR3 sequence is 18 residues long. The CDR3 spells CASSFPPSGVEGEDEQFF. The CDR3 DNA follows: TGTGCCAGCAGTTTTCCCCCCTCTGGGGTTGAGGGAGAGGATGAGCAGTTCTTC.

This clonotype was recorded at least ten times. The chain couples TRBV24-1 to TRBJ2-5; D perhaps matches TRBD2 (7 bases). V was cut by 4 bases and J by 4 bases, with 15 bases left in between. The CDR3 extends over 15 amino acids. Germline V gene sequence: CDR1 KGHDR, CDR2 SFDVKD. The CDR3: CATSDPAGAGETQYF. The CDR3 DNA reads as TGTGCCACCAGTGACCCCGCGGGGGCCGGAGAGACCCAGTACTTC.

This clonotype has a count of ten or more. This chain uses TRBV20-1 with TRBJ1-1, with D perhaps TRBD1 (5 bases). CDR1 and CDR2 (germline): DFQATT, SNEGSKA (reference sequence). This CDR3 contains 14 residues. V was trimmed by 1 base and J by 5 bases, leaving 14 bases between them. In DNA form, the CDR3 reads TGCAGTGCTAGAGTCCGATCCGGGGGGACTGAAGCTTTCTTT. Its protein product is CSARVRSGGTEAFF.

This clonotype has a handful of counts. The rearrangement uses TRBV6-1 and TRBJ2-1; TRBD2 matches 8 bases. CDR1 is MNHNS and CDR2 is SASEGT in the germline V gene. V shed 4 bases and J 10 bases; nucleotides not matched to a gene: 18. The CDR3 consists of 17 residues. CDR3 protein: CASSATYLAGASREQFF. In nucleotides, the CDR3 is TGTGCCAGCAGTGCGACGTACCTAGCGGGCGCCTCCAGGGAGCAGTTCTTC.

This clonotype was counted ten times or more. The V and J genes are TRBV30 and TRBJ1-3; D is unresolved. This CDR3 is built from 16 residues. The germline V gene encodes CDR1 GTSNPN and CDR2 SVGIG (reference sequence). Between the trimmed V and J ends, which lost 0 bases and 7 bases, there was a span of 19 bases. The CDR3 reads CAWSVRWRTLDNTIYF. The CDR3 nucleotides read TGTGCCTGGAGTGTACGGTGGAGGACTCTGGATAACACCATATATTTT.

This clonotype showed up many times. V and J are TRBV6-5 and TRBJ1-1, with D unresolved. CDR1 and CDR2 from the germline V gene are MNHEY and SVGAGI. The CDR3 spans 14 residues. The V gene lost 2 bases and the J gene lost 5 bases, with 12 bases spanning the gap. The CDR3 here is CASSYRSWGTEAFF. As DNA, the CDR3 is TGTGCCAGCAGTTACAGGAGTTGGGGAACTGAAGCTTTCTTT.